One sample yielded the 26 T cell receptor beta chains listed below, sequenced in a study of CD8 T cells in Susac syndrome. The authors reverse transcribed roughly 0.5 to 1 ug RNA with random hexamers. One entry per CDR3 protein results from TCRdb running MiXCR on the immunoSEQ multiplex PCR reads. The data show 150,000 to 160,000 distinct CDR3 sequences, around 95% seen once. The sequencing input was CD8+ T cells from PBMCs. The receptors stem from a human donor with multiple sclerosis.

The CDR3 protein is CASSYVRNEQFF. The CDR3 DNA is TGTGCCAGCAGTTACGTTAGGAATGAGCAGTTCTTC. The chain carries TRBV6-2 or TRBV6-3 and TRBJ2-1, with D hard to call. The CDR3 totals 12 residues. Trimming took 2 bases from V and 7 from J, leaving 6 bases between them. CDR1 and CDR2 (germline): MNHEY, SVGEGT.

The CDR3 bases are TGCGCAAGCGGGGGGATCGGGAACTATGGCTACACCTTC. It is translated as CASGGIGNYGYTF. The V call is TRBV4-1, the J call TRBJ1-2; D may be TRBD1 (5 bases). CDR1 is MGHRA, CDR2 YSYEKL, per germline. The CDR3 contains 13 residues.

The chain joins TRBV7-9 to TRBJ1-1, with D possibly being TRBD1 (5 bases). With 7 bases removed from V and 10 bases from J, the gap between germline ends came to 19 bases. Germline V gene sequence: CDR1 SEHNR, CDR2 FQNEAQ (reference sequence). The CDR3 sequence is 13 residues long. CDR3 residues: CASTPGGGTGAFF. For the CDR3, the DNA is TGTGCCAGCACCCCCGGCGGGGGGACGGGAGCTTTCTTT.

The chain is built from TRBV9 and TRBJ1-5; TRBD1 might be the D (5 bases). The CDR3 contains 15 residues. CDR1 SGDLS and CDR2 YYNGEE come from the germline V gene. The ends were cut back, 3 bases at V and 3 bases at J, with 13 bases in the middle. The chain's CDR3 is CASSAPDSPNQPQHF. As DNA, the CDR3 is TGTGCCAGCAGCGCCCCAGACAGCCCCAATCAGCCCCAGCATTTT. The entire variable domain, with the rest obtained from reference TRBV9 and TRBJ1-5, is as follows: DSGVTQTPKHLITATGQRVTLRCSPRSGDLSVYWYQQSLDQGLQFLIQYYNGEERAKGNILERFSAQQFPDLHSELNLSSLELGDSALYFCASSAPDSPNQPQHFGDGTRLSIL.

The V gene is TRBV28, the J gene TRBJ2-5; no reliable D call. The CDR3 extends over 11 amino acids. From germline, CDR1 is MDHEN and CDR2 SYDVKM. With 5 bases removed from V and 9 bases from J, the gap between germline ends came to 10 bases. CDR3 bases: TGTGCCAGCAGTCCCGGCCGTGCCCAGTACTTC. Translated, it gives CASSPGRAQYF.

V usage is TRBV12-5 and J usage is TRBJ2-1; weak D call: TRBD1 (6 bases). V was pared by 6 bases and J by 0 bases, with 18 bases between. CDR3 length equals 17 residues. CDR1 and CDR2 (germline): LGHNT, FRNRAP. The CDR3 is CASGLLGGRSSYNEQFF. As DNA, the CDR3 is TGTGCTAGTGGCCTCCTTGGGGGCCGGAGCTCCTACAATGAGCAGTTCTTC. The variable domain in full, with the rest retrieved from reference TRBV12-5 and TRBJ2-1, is DARVTQTPRHKVTEMGQEVTMRCQPILGHNTVFWYRQTMMQGLELLAYFRNRAPLDDSGMPKDRFSAEMPDATLATLKIQPSEPRDSAVYFCASGLLGGRSSYNEQFFGPGTRLTVL.

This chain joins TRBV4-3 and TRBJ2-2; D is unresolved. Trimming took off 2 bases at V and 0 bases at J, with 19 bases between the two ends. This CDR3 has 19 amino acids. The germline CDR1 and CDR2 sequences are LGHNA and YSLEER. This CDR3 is CASSQSGLDDAANTGELFF. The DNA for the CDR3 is TGCGCCAGCAGCCAAAGTGGGTTGGACGATGCCGCGAACACCGGGGAGCTGTTTTTT.

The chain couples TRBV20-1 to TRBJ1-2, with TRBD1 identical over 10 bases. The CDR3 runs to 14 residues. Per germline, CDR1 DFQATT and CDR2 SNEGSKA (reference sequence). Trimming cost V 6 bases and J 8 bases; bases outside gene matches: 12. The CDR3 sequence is CSALQRQGASGYTF. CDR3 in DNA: TGCAGTGCCCTGCAGAGACAGGGGGCAAGCGGCTACACCTTC.

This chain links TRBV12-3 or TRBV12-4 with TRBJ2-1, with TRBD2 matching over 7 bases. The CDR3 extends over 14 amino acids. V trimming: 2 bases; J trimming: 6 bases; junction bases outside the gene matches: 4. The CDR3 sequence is CASSLQASGNEQFF. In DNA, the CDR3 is TGTGCCAGCAGTTTACAGGCTAGCGGCAATGAGCAGTTCTTC.

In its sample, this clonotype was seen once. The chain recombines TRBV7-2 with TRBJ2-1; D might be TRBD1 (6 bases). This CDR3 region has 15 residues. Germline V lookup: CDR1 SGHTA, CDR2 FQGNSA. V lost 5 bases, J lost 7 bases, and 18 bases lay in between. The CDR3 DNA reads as TGTGCCAGCAGCCTAACAGGGTATGGTAGGAATGAGCAGTTCTTC. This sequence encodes CASSLTGYGRNEQFF.

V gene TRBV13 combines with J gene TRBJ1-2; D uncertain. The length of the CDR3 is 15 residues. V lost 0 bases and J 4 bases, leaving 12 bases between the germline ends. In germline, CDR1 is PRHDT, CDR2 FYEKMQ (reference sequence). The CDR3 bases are TGTGCCAGCAGCTTAGGTGTCGCCTTAACCTATGGCTACACCTTC. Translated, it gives CASSLGVALTYGYTF.

CDR3 in amino acids: CASSPRTGANTGELFF. DNA of the CDR3: TGTGCCAGCAGCCCCCGTACAGGGGCGAACACCGGGGAGCTGTTTTTT. V and J are TRBV11-2 and TRBJ2-2, with 7 bases fitting TRBD1. The germline gives CDR1 SGHAT, CDR2 FQNNGV. V shed 5 bases, J shed 0 bases, and the junction held 6 bases outside the gene matches. The CDR3 is made up of 16 amino acids.

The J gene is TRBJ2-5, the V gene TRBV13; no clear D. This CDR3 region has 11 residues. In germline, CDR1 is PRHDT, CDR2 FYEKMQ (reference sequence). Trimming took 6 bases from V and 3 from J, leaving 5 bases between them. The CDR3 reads CASSYKETQYF. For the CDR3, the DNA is TGTGCCAGCAGTTACAAAGAGACCCAGTACTTC.

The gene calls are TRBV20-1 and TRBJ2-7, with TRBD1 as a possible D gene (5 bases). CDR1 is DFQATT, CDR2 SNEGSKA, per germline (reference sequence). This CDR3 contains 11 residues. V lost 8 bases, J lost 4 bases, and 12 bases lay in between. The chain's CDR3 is CSFRVGYEQYF. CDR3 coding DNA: TGCAGTTTCAGGGTGGGTTACGAGCAGTACTTC.

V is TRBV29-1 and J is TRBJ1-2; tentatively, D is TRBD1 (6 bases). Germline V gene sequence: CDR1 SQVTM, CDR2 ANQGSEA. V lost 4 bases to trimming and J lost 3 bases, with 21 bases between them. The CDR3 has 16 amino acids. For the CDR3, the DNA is TGCAGCGTTGGCCCCGGGTCGGCGGGGGGCGACTATGGCTACACCTTC. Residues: CSVGPGSAGGDYGYTF.

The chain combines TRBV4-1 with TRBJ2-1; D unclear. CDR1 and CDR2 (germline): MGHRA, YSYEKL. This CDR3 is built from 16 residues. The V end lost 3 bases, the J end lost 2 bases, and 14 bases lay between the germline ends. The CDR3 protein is CASSHLNTEPYNEQFF. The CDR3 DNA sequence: TGCGCCAGCAGCCACCTAAATACGGAGCCCTACAATGAGCAGTTCTTC.

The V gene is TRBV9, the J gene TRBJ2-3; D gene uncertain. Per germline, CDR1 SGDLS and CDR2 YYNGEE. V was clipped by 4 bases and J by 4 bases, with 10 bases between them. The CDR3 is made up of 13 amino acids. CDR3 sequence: CASSPNDADTQYF. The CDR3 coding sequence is TGTGCCAGCAGCCCCAATGACGCAGATACGCAGTATTTT.

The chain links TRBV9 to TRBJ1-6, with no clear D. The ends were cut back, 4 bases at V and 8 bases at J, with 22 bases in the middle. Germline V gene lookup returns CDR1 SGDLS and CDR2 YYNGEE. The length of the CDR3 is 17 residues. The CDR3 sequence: CASSPQANVVRDSPLHF. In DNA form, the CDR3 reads TGTGCCAGCAGCCCGCAGGCTAACGTGGTCAGAGATTCACCCCTCCACTTT.

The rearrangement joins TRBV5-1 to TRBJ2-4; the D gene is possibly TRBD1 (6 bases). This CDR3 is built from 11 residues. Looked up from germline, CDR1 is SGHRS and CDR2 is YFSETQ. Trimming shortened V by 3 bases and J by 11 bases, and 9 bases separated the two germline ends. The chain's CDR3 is CASSSGQLQYF. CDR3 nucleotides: TGCGCCAGCAGCTCCGGACAGCTTCAGTACTTC. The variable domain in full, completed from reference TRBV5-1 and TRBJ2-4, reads KAGVTQTPRYLIKTRGQQVTLSCSPISGHRSVSWYQQTPGQGLQFLFEYFSETQRNKGNFPGRFSGRQFSNSRSEMNVSTLELGDSALYLCASSSGQLQYFGAGTRLSVL.

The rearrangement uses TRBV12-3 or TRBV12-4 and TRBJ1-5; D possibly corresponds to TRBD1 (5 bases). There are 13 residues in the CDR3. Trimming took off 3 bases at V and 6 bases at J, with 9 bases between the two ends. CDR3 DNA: TGTGCCAGCAGTTTGGGTGGGGGTCAGCCCCAGCATTTT. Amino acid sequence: CASSLGGGQPQHF.

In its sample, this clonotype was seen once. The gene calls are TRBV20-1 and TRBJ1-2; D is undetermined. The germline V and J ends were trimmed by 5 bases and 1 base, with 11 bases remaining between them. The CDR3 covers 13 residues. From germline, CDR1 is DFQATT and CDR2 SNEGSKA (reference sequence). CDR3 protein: CSASGGSNYGYTF. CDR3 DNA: TGCAGTGCTTCGGGCGGGAGTAACTATGGCTACACCTTC.

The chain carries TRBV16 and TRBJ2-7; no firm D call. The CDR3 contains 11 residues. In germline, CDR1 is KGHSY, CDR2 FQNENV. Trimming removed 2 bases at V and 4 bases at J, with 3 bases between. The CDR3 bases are TGTGCCAGCAGCCAAAGGTACGAGCAGTACTTC. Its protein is CASSQRYEQYF.

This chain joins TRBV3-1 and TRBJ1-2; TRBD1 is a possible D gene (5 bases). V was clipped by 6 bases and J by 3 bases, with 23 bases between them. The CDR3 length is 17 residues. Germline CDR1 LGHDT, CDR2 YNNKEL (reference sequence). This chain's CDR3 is CASSLREETEPDYGYTF. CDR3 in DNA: TGTGCCAGCAGTCTGCGGGAAGAGACAGAACCTGACTATGGCTACACCTTC.

CDR3: CATSRVPGALNYGYTF. The CDR3 DNA reads as TGTGCCACCAGCAGAGTCCCTGGGGCCCTAAACTATGGCTACACCTTC. The J gene is TRBJ1-2, the V gene TRBV15; TRBD1 might be the D (5 bases). V gave up 1 base and J gave up 2 bases, with 14 bases separating them. The CDR3 extends over 16 amino acids. The germline gives CDR1 LNHNV, CDR2 YYDKDF (reference sequence).

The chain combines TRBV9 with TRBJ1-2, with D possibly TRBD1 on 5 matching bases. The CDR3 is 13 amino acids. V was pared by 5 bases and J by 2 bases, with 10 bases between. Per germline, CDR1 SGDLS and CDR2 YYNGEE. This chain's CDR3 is CASSSGTNYGYTF. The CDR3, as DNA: TGTGCCAGCAGTTCCGGGACCAACTATGGCTACACCTTC.

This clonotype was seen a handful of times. CDR3 nucleotides: TGTGCCAGCAGCTTAGCGCGGGGAGACGAGCAGTACTTC. The encoded protein is CASSLARGDEQYF. J is TRBJ2-7 and V is TRBV7-8; D may be TRBD2 (6 bases). V lost 0 bases to trimming and J lost 5 bases, with 8 bases between them. CDR1 is SGHVS, CDR2 FQNEAQ, per germline. This CDR3 is 13 amino acids long.